The 30 T cell receptor beta chains in this list originate from one sample, sequenced in a study of regulatory T cells in long-lasting Graves disease. Assembly of TCR beta libraries relied on iRepertoire HTBI primers together with Arm-PCR of CDR3 regions. One entry per CDR3 protein results from TCRdb running MiXCR on the multiplex PCR reads. The sample has hundreds of thousands of distinct CDR3 sequences, about 16% seen once. Time point defined: newly diagnosed GD, antithyroid drugs for less than 3 months. PBMC RNA served as the TCR library source. The same data also contributed to another study, on T cells in Graves' hyperthyroidism and ophthalmopathy.

The sequences come from peripheral blood mononuclear cells (PBMCs), collected at new diagnosis, from a patient treated with antithyroid drugs. These receptors all come from a woman in her 30s with Graves disease.

The chain recombines TRBV12-3 or TRBV12-4 with TRBJ1-2, with D tentatively TRBD1 (6 bases). There are 13 residues in the CDR3. V shed 6 bases and J shed 4 bases, with 12 bases lying between them. The CDR3 loop is CASSVQGGYGYTF. The CDR3 DNA sequence: TGTGCCAGCAGCGTACAGGGTGGCTATGGCTACACCTTC.

This clonotype was seen more than once but under ten times. The chain couples TRBV20-1 to TRBJ2-1, with TRBD2 identical over 14 bases. The V and J ends lost 5 bases and 8 bases, in that order; junction bases with no gene match: 8. The germline V gene encodes CDR1 DFQATT and CDR2 SNEGSKA (reference sequence). CDR3 length: 15 residues. As DNA, the CDR3 is TGCAGTGCTTTTAAACCGGGACTAGCGGGAGATGAGCAGTTCTTC. Translated: CSAFKPGLAGDEQFF.

The sample holds many counts of this clonotype. The rearrangement uses TRBV7-2 and TRBJ2-3; 9 nucleotides agree with TRBD2. The ends lost 5 bases at V and 2 bases at J; junction bases unmatched: 11. CDR3 length: 17 residues. Germline V gene lookup returns CDR1 SGHTA and CDR2 FQGNSA. The CDR3 nucleotides read TGTGCCAGCAGCCCTCGGGGTGCTAGCGGGAACACAGATACGCAGTATTTT. Encoded protein: CASSPRGASGNTDTQYF.

This clonotype was seen repeatedly, ten times or more. The chain carries TRBV28 and TRBJ1-1; 7 bases are shared with TRBD1. There are 15 residues in the CDR3. From germline, CDR1 is MDHEN and CDR2 SYDVKM. The V and J ends lost 5 bases and 3 bases, in that order; junction bases with no gene match: 9. The CDR3 coding sequence is TGTGCCAGCAGTCAAAGGGGGCGCGGTGACACTGAAGCTTTCTTT. This gives the protein CASSQRGRGDTEAFF.

This clonotype was counted many times. The genes are TRBV30 and TRBJ2-1, with 7 bases that match TRBD1. The CDR3 runs 14 residues. Germline trimming cut 2 bases from V and 4 bases from J; bases unmatched to any gene: 5. The germline V gene has CDR1 GTSNPN and CDR2 SVGIG (reference sequence). The CDR3 spells CAWSPGTAYNEQFF. CDR3 coding DNA: TGTGCCTGGAGTCCCGGGACAGCTTACAATGAGCAGTTCTTC.

The genes are TRBV19 and TRBJ1-2; a weak D match, TRBD1 (5 bases). CDR1 LNHDA and CDR2 SQIVND come from the germline V gene (reference sequence). Trimming took off 3 bases at V and 4 bases at J, with 15 bases between the two ends. This CDR3 region has 15 residues. CDR3 nucleotide sequence: TGTGCCAGTAGTATGTGGGACCTGCGGAGCTATGGCTACACCTTC. Its translation is CASSMWDLRSYGYTF.

At least ten counts were recorded for this clonotype. The chain employs TRBV5-1 and TRBJ2-7; D is tentatively TRBD1 or TRBD2 (5 bases each). The CDR3 is 13 residues long. Trimming stripped 4 bases from V and 3 bases from J, with 11 bases between. Germline assignment: CDR1 SGHRS and CDR2 YFSETQ. CDR3 DNA: TGCGCCAGCAGCCGGGGTGGGGGCTACGAGCAGTACTTC. As protein: CASSRGGGYEQYF.

This sequence joins TRBV7-9 and TRBJ2-2, with 16 nucleotides matching TRBD2. This CDR3 is built from 21 residues. The V gene's germline CDR1 is SEHNR and CDR2 FQNEAQ (reference sequence). V shed 5 bases, J shed 5 bases, and the junction held 17 bases outside the gene matches. CDR3 loop: CASSLTTGLAGGPGRTGELFF. The CDR3 DNA reads TGTGCCAGCAGCCTTACCACGGGACTAGCGGGAGGGCCGGGTCGTACCGGGGAGCTGTTTTTT.

This clonotype has just a few counts. It may be a read error: a sequence one base away is much more abundant. This chain connects TRBV27 to TRBJ2-7; 9 nucleotides match TRBD1. The length of the CDR3 is 13 residues. Germline V gives CDR1 MNHEY, CDR2 SMNVEV (reference sequence). The CDR3 is CANSPTGGYEQYF. CDR3 in DNA: TGTGCCAACAGTCCGACAGGGGGGTACGAGCAGTACTTC.

In this sample, this clonotype turned up many times. This chain links TRBV6-2 or TRBV6-3 with TRBJ2-1; 7 bases are a match to TRBD2. Germline lookup yields CDR1 MNHEY and CDR2 SVGEGT. V was pared by 1 base and J by 10 bases, with 4 bases of the junction left unmatched. This CDR3 has 13 residues. CDR3 coding DNA: TGTGCCAGCAGTTACTTTGCGGGAGTCGAGCAGTTCTTC. Protein: CASSYFAGVEQFF.

Concerning this clonotype itself: A much larger clonotype is one base distant, so this may be a read error. The chain is built from TRBV6-2 or TRBV6-3 and TRBJ2-7, with D possibly matching TRBD2 (5 bases). This CDR3 comprises 16 residues. The V end was cut by 0 bases, the J end by 3 bases, with 15 bases between. From germline, CDR1 is MNHEY and CDR2 SVGEGT. The CDR3 DNA follows: TGTGCCAGCAGTTACTCTCTGGATAGCGCTAACTACGAGCAGTACTTC. This codes for CASSYSLDSANYEQYF.

This clonotype was observed at least ten times. The gene calls are TRBV20-1 and TRBJ1-5, with D possibly TRBD1 on 5 matching bases. CDR3 length: 13 residues. The germline V and J ends were trimmed by 5 bases and 5 bases, with 13 bases remaining between them. The germline V gene has CDR1 DFQATT and CDR2 SNEGSKA (reference sequence). The CDR3 bases are TGCAGTGCTGGAGGAAAGGGGCATCAGCCCCAGCATTTT. It yields the protein CSAGGKGHQPQHF.

This clonotype was seen many times. The J gene is TRBJ1-3, the V gene TRBV7-9, with no clear D. Germline CDR1 is SEHNR and CDR2 is FQNEAQ (reference sequence). This CDR3 contains 18 residues. Trimming shortened V by 6 bases and J by 0 bases, and 21 bases separated the two germline ends. The CDR3 DNA is TGTGCCAGCAGACCGAAGACCTCCCCGGGCCGCTCTGGAAACACCATATATTTT. Its protein product is CASRPKTSPGRSGNTIYF.

This clonotype was picked up many times. The V call is TRBV12-3 or TRBV12-4, the J call TRBJ2-7; 8 bases agree with TRBD2. Trimming cost V 6 bases and J 5 bases; bases outside gene matches: 9. This CDR3 comprises 14 residues. In DNA form, the CDR3 reads TGTGCCAGCAGCCGAAGCGGGAGTGGCGACGAGCAGTACTTC. Encoded protein: CASSRSGSGDEQYF.

The genes are TRBV20-1 and TRBJ2-1, with 7 bases lining up with TRBD2. The CDR3 has 17 amino acids. After removal of 6 bases from V and 3 bases from J, the junction contained 17 bases not matched to a gene. CDR1 DFQATT and CDR2 SNEGSKA come from the germline V gene (reference sequence). CDR3 residues: CSAVGYGEREHYNEQFF. CDR3 sequence (DNA): TGCAGTGCCGTAGGGTATGGGGAGCGGGAACACTACAATGAGCAGTTCTTC.

This clonotype was observed at least ten times. J is TRBJ2-1 and V is TRBV28, with 10 positions matching TRBD2. This CDR3 comprises 17 residues. With 5 bases clipped from V and 7 bases from J, the junction kept 14 bases outside the gene matches. From germline, CDR1 is MDHEN and CDR2 SYDVKM. CDR3 residues: CASSTLMSGRVMNEQFF. CDR3 DNA: TGTGCCAGCAGTACTTTAATGAGCGGGAGGGTAATGAATGAGCAGTTCTTC.

CDR3 DNA: TGCGCCAGCAGCCAAGCCGACCATTCCAATCAGCCCCAGCATTTT. It yields the protein CASSQADHSNQPQHF. The rearrangement links TRBV4-1 to TRBJ1-5; D gene uncertain. Trimming left V 1 base short and J 3 bases short, with 10 bases between. Germline V CDR1 and CDR2: MGHRA, YSYEKL. The CDR3 has 15 residues.

This clonotype showed up many times. This chain uses TRBV12-5 with TRBJ2-5; the D call may be TRBD1 or TRBD2 (5 bases each). The germline V and J ends were trimmed by 8 bases and 8 bases, with 18 bases remaining between them. CDR3 size: 13 residues. Germline lookup yields CDR1 LGHNT and CDR2 FRNRAP. The CDR3 region is CASRNRDLGTQYF. The CDR3 nucleotides read TGTGCTAGTCGGAACCGGGACCTAGGTACCCAGTACTTC.

This clonotype was counted only a few times. The chain joins TRBV20-1 to TRBJ2-2, with D possibly being TRBD1 (5 bases). Deletions cut 0 bases from V and 6 bases from J, with 14 bases between. Germline V gives CDR1 DFQATT, CDR2 SNEGSKA (reference sequence). This CDR3 is built from 15 residues. The CDR3 nucleotides are TGCAGTGCTAGAGATGAACAGGCGTGGGCCGGGGAGCTGTTTTTT. Translated, it gives CSARDEQAWAGELFF.

J is TRBJ1-1 and V is TRBV11-2; perhaps TRBD1 as D (5 bases). Germline assignment: CDR1 SGHAT and CDR2 FQNNGV. Trimming shortened V by 4 bases and J by 0 bases, and 12 bases separated the two germline ends. This CDR3 has 15 amino acids. The CDR3 is CASSSSGGVNTEAFF. The CDR3 nucleotides read TGTGCCAGCAGCTCCTCGGGGGGGGTGAACACTGAAGCTTTCTTT. Drawing the rest from reference TRBV11-2 and TRBJ1-1, the complete variable domain is EAGVAQSPRYKIIEKRQSVAFWCNPISGHATLYWYQQILGQGPKLLIQFQNNGVVDDSQLPKDRFSAERLKGVDSTLKIQPAKLEDSAVYLCASSSSGGVNTEAFFGQGTRLTVV.

The chain uses TRBV27 and TRBJ2-1, with TRBD1 as a possible D gene (5 bases). V lost 5 bases to trimming and J lost 3 bases, with 11 bases between them. The CDR3 covers 14 residues. From germline, CDR1 is MNHEY and CDR2 SMNVEV (reference sequence). This CDR3 is CASSPRGYYNEQFF. In DNA, the CDR3 is TGTGCCAGCAGTCCTAGGGGTTACTACAATGAGCAGTTCTTC.

V is TRBV12-3 or TRBV12-4 and J is TRBJ2-1; D remains ambiguous. The V end was cut by 5 bases, the J end by 6 bases, with 17 bases between. The CDR3 runs to 15 residues. CDR3 sequence (DNA): TGTGCCAGCAGTAACAATAGGCCCTTTCGCAATGAGCAGTTCTTC. Its translation is CASSNNRPFRNEQFF.

This clonotype was seen many times. The genes are TRBV7-2 and TRBJ2-7, with 9 bases aligning to TRBD1. Trimming removed 5 bases from V and 6 bases from J; junction bases left unmatched: 5. The CDR3 length is 13 residues. CDR1 and CDR2 (germline): SGHTA, FQGNSA. CDR3 bases: TGTGCCAGCAGCGGACAGGGGAAGAGCGAGCAGTACTTC. This gives the protein CASSGQGKSEQYF.

The CDR3 reads CASSSRGGHTEAFF. As DNA, the CDR3 is TGTGCCAGCAGTTCCCGTGGGGGCCACACTGAAGCTTTCTTT. The rearrangement joins TRBV12-3 or TRBV12-4 to TRBJ1-1; D may be TRBD1 (6 bases). The V gene lost 4 bases and the J gene lost 3 bases, with 12 bases spanning the gap. The CDR3 contains 14 residues.

This clonotype was seen at least ten times. The chain links TRBV28 to TRBJ2-7; D unclear. There are 14 residues in the CDR3. The V gene lost 6 bases and the J gene lost 6 bases, with 18 bases spanning the gap. Germline CDR1 and CDR2: MDHEN and SYDVKM. Here the CDR3 DNA reads TGTGCCAGCAGCCTCGGCATTGGGAAAGGCGAGCAGTACTTC. It specifies CASSLGIGKGEQYF. The whole variable domain, remainder taken from reference TRBV28 and TRBJ2-7, is DVKVTQSSRYLVKRTGEKVFLECVQDMDHENMFWYRQDPGLGLRLIYFSYDVKMKEKGDIPEGYSVSREKKERFSLILESASTNQTSMYLCASSLGIGKGEQYFGPGTRLTVT.

This clonotype was seen only a few times. The CDR3 region is CASTSTGINYGYTF. The CDR3 DNA reads as TGCGCCAGCACCTCGACAGGGATTAACTATGGCTACACCTTC. The chain carries TRBV4-1 and TRBJ1-2, with 7 bases lining up with TRBD1. The V and J ends lost 7 bases and 1 base, in that order; junction bases with no gene match: 6. Germline V gene sequence: CDR1 MGHRA, CDR2 YSYEKL. The CDR3 runs 14 residues.

The chain carries TRBV11-3 and TRBJ1-5, with D maybe TRBD1 (5 bases). Trimming pared 0 bases from V and 9 bases from J, leaving 9 bases between. The CDR3 is 13 residues long. Germline assignment: CDR1 SGHNT and CDR2 YENEEA. The DNA for the CDR3 is TGTGCCAGCAGCTTAGAGGGGGGGACGCCCCAGCATTTT. This gives the protein CASSLEGGTPQHF.

This CDR3 reads CASSYGIRNTEAFF. As DNA, the CDR3 is TGTGCCAGCAGTTACGGCATCCGGAACACTGAAGCTTTCTTT. The chain uses TRBV6-5 and TRBJ1-1; D unresolved. The germline V gene has CDR1 MNHEY and CDR2 SVGAGI. The V end was cut by 2 bases, the J end by 1 base, with 8 bases between. The CDR3 runs 14 residues.

In this sample, this clonotype turned up many times. One end of the junction does not line up with germline, which may come from a read error. The chain carries TRBV28 and TRBJ2-5; TRBD2 agrees at 11 bases. Germline V gene sequence: CDR1 MDHEN, CDR2 SYDVKM. This CDR3 has 13 amino acids. CDR3 DNA sequence: TGTGCCAGCAGTTTATTTTCCGGGACTAGCGGAGTTTTC. Amino acid sequence: CASSLFSGTSGVF. The full variable domain, its missing parts supplied by reference TRBV28 and TRBJ2-5, is DVKVTQSSRYLVKRTGEKVFLECVQDMDHENMFWYRQDPGLGLRLIYFSYDVKMKEKGDIPEGYSVSREKKERFSLILESASTNQTSMYLCASSLFSGTSGVFGPGTRLLVL.

This clonotype was counted many times. The chain links TRBV28 to TRBJ2-5; TRBD2 is a possible D gene (6 bases). V lost 8 bases and J 4 bases, leaving 11 bases between the germline ends. Looked up from germline, CDR1 is MDHEN and CDR2 is SYDVKM. The CDR3 is 12 residues long. The CDR3 loop is CASGRRGETQYF. In DNA, the CDR3 is TGTGCCAGCGGCCGGAGGGGAGAGACCCAGTACTTC.